Sequencing of this T cell receptor beta chain was carried out in a study of T cells in localized non-small cell lung cancer. Findings and caveats of the study: Tumor showed lower T cell clonality than uninvolved adjacent lung, where it was highest.

The data were produced by immunoSEQ multiplex PCR, yet TCRdb's version contains in-frame clones alone and is incomplete. The data hold about 1,500 clones, with around 26% observed a single time. This clone was found a few times. The antigen is undetermined. In germline, CDR1 is KGHSH, CDR2 LQKENI. V lost 6 bases and J lost 5; bases outside the gene matches: 7. The CDR3 covers 14 residues. Specimen: normal lung tissue next to the tumor, collected before any cancer treatment. This TCR came from an older male donor with stage I squamous cell lung carcinoma. The gene calls are TRBV18 and TRBJ1-2, with TRBD1 matching over 9 bases. Written as DNA, the CDR3 is TGTGCCAGCTCGACCGGGACAGGGAGTTATGGCTACACCTTC. Protein product: CASSTGTGSYGYTF.